This T cell receptor beta chain was sequenced for a study of beta chain features in type 1 diabetes. Of the isolated RNA, all was reverse transcribed, and so the sequenced material was expressed TCRB transcripts. Sequenced by immunoSEQ multiplex PCR; TCRdb stores in-frame clones only, minus some. The profile shows hundreds of thousands of clones, roughly 15% of them singletons. This clone showed up just a few times. The CDR3 length is 16 residues. V lost 3 bases, J lost 0 bases, and 15 bases lay in between. CDR1 is LGHNA, CDR2 YSLEER, per germline. The V gene is TRBV4-3, the J gene TRBJ2-7; tentatively, D is TRBD2 (7 bases). Sequencing was carried out using naive CD4+ T cells from blood. The sequence was collected from a young man in good health. As DNA, the CDR3 is TGCGCCAGCAGCCACCGAAGCGGGGACATCTCCTACGAGCAGTACTTC. Its translation is CASSHRSGDISYEQYF.